Presented here are 14 T cell receptor beta chains from one specimen sequenced in a study of technical replicates of blood from several donors. Sequencing used immunoSEQ multiplex PCR; TCRdb keeps in-frame clones, though not all of them. The top ten hold about 0.2% of the sample, which has around 86,000 clones, 90% to 98% seen once. Sequencing was carried out using T cells isolated from PBMCs. These receptors were taken from a human donor in good health.

In DNA, the CDR3 is TGTGCCAGCAGTTCAGACAGGTCCGGTGAGCAGTTCTTC. Translated: CASSSDRSGEQFF. The rearrangement joins TRBV6-5 to TRBJ2-1, with a possible D match to TRBD1 (6 bases). Germline V gives CDR1 MNHEY, CDR2 SVGAGI. V gave up 4 bases and J gave up 9 bases, with 13 bases separating them. There are 13 residues in the CDR3.

This chain joins TRBV25-1 and TRBJ1-4; no firm D call. Germline V CDR1 and CDR2: MGHDK, SYGVNS. Trimming took off 3 bases at V and 8 bases at J, with 13 bases between the two ends. CDR3 length equals 14 residues. The CDR3 region is CASSDEPGGEKLFF. In DNA form, the CDR3 reads TGTGCCAGCAGTGATGAGCCGGGAGGGGAAAAACTGTTTTTT.

The rearrangement links TRBV30 to TRBJ2-4; 7 bases fit TRBD1. The ends lost 8 bases at V and 4 bases at J; junction bases unmatched: 14. Germline CDR1 GTSNPN, CDR2 SVGIG (reference sequence). The CDR3 is 15 residues long. The CDR3 protein is CAGESPGQNKNIQYF. For the CDR3, the DNA is TGTGCCGGGGAGAGTCCGGGACAGAATAAAAACATTCAGTACTTC.

The chain carries TRBV7-9 and TRBJ1-2; 7 bases fit TRBD1. The CDR3 contains 14 residues. CDR1 and CDR2 from the germline V gene are SEHNR and FQNEAQ (reference sequence). V trimming: 11 bases; J trimming: 1 base; junction bases outside the gene matches: 10. This CDR3 is CASEGQRGNYGYTF. In DNA form, the CDR3 reads TGTGCCTCCGAGGGACAGAGAGGTAACTATGGCTACACCTTC.

V is TRBV25-1 and J is TRBJ2-7, with TRBD2 as a possible D gene (5 bases). Germline V gene sequence: CDR1 MGHDK, CDR2 SYGVNS. Trimming left V 5 bases short and J 4 bases short, with 9 bases between. This CDR3 contains 12 residues. CDR3 nucleotides: TGTGCCAGCAGTTCCACGGGGTACGAGCAGTACTTC. Its protein product is CASSSTGYEQYF.

The chain employs TRBV4-1 and TRBJ2-7; 12 positions match TRBD2. After removal of 4 bases from V and 2 bases from J, the junction contained 3 bases not matched to a gene. Germline V gene lookup returns CDR1 MGHRA and CDR2 YSYEKL. The CDR3 runs to 15 residues. In DNA, the CDR3 is TGCGCCAGCAGCCCCCGGACTAGCGGGACCTACGAGCAGTACTTC. This codes for CASSPRTSGTYEQYF.

This clone was seen only once. The genes are TRBV6-6 and TRBJ1-5, with 8 bases lining up with TRBD1. The CDR3 is made up of 15 amino acids. V trimming: 4 bases; J trimming: 7 bases; junction bases outside the gene matches: 9. Germline CDR1 and CDR2: MNHNY and SVGAGI (reference sequence). The CDR3 here is CASSSPDRGQQPQHF. The CDR3 DNA reads TGTGCCAGCAGTTCGCCAGACAGGGGCCAGCAGCCCCAGCATTTT.

The DNA for the CDR3 is TGTGCCAGCAGCTTAAGTTCGGGCAGGGGGACCTACGAGCAGTACTTC. Translation: CASSLSSGRGTYEQYF. The chain recombines TRBV11-2 with TRBJ2-7; the match to TRBD1 covers 7 bases. V shed 2 bases and J 2 bases; nucleotides not matched to a gene: 9. The germline V gene has CDR1 SGHAT and CDR2 FQNNGV. The CDR3 runs 16 residues. The complete variable domain, with remaining parts taken from reference TRBV11-2 and TRBJ2-7, reads EAGVAQSPRYKIIEKRQSVAFWCNPISGHATLYWYQQILGQGPKLLIQFQNNGVVDDSQLPKDRFSAERLKGVDSTLKIQPAKLEDSAVYLCASSLSSGRGTYEQYFGPGTRLTVT.

The V call is TRBV5-4, the J call TRBJ2-5, with TRBD2 identical over 7 bases. Unmatched junction bases numbered 11, after V lost 4 bases and J lost 5 bases. Per the germline V gene, CDR1 is SGHNT and CDR2 is YYREEE (reference sequence). The CDR3 loop spans 15 amino acids. The CDR3 is CASSPKRGEGETQYF. In DNA form, the CDR3 reads TGTGCCAGCAGCCCGAAGCGGGGAGAGGGGGAGACCCAGTACTTC. The entire variable domain, with the rest obtained from reference TRBV5-4 and TRBJ2-5, is as follows: ETGVTQSPTHLIKTRGQQVTLRCSSQSGHNTVSWYQQALGQGPQFIFQYYREEENGRGNFPPRFSGLQFPNYSSELNVNALELDDSALYLCASSPKRGEGETQYFGPGTRLLVL.

This clone was seen once. The chain uses TRBV9 and TRBJ2-1, with TRBD2 matching 8 bases. J was trimmed by 4 bases and V by 0 bases; bases with no gene match: 9. This CDR3 region has 17 residues. From germline, CDR1 is SGDLS and CDR2 YYNGEE. CDR3 amino acids: CASSVELTGGPYNEQFF. CDR3 nucleotide sequence: TGTGCCAGCAGCGTAGAATTAACGGGAGGGCCTTACAATGAGCAGTTCTTC.

The rearrangement uses TRBV4-1 and TRBJ2-3; D might be TRBD1 (6 bases). The CDR3 loop spans 13 amino acids. V was cut by 3 bases and J by 5 bases, with 9 bases left in between. The germline gives CDR1 MGHRA, CDR2 YSYEKL. CDR3 loop: CASSHPRGDTQYF. In DNA form, the CDR3 reads TGCGCCAGCAGCCATCCCAGGGGAGATACGCAGTATTTT.

The rearrangement joins TRBV2 to TRBJ2-4, with TRBD1 matching over 8 bases. This CDR3 has 15 residues. V shed 8 bases, J shed 7 bases, and the junction held 13 bases outside the gene matches. Germline V gene data show CDR1 as SNHLY and CDR2 as FYNNEI. DNA for the CDR3: TGTGCCAGCCTACCTAGCAGGGGGCAGGTGAACATTCAGTACTTC. Protein: CASLPSRGQVNIQYF.

V usage is TRBV27 and J usage is TRBJ2-4; D uncertain. Germline V gives CDR1 MNHEY, CDR2 SMNVEV (reference sequence). V was shortened by 10 bases and J by 0 bases, with 10 bases between the two germline ends. The CDR3 extends over 13 amino acids. The DNA of the CDR3 is TGTGCCACCGCGACACCAGCCAAAAACATTCAGTACTTC. This gives the protein CATATPAKNIQYF.

This clone appeared once. The J gene is TRBJ2-5, the V gene TRBV6-1, with TRBD1 identical over 12 bases. The V and J ends lost 4 bases and 7 bases, in that order; junction bases with no gene match: 4. Germline loops: CDR1 MNHNS, CDR2 SASEGT. This CDR3 comprises 14 residues. CDR3 DNA sequence: TGTGCCAGCAGTGGGGACAGGGGGCAGGGGACCCAGTACTTC. Translation: CASSGDRGQGTQYF.